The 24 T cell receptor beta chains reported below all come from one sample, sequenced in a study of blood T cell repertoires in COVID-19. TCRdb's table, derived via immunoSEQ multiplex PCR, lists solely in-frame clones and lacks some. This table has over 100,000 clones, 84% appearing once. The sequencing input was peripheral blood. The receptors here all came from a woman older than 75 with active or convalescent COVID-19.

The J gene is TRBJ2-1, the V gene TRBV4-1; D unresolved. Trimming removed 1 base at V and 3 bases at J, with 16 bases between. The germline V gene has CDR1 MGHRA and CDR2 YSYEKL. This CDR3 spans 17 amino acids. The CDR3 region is CASSQGAAPLLYNEQFF. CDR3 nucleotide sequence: TGCGCCAGCAGCCAAGGGGCCGCCCCTCTCCTCTACAATGAGCAGTTCTTC.

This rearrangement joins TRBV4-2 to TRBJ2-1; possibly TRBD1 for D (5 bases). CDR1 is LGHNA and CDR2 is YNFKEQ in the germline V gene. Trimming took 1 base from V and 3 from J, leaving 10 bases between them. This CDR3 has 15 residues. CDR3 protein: CASSQGRVDYNEQFF. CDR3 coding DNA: TGTGCCAGCAGCCAAGGCAGGGTAGACTACAATGAGCAGTTCTTC.

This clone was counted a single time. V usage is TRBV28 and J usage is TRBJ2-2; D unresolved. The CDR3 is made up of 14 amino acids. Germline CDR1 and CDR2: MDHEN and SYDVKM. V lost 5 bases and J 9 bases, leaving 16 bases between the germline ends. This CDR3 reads CASSPQSSFWELFF. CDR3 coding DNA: TGTGCCAGCAGTCCCCAGTCGTCGTTTTGGGAGCTGTTTTTT.

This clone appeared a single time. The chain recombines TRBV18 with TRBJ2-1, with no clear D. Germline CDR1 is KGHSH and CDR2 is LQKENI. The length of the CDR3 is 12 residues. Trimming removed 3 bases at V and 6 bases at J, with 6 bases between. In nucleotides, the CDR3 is TGTGCCAGCTCACCCGGTAGCAATGAGCAGTTCTTC. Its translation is CASSPGSNEQFF.

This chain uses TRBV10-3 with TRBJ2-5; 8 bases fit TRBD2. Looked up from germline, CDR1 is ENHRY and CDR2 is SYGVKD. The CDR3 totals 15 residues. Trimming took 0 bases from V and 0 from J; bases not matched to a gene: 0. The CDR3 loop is CAISESTSDQETQYF. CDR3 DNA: TGTGCCATCAGTGAGTCGACTAGCGACCAAGAGACCCAGTACTTC.

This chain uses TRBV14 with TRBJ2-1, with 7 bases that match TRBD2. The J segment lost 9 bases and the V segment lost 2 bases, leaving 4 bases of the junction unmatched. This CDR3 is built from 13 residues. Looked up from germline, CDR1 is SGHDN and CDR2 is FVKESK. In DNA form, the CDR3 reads TGTGCCAGCAGCCAATTCCAGCGGGGTGAGCAGTTCTTC. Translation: CASSQFQRGEQFF.

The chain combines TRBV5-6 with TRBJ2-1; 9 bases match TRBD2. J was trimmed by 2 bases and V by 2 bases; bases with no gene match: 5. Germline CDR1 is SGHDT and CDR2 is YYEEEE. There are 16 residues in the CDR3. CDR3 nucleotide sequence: TGTGCCAGCAGCTTTATGACTAGCGGAGCCTACAATGAGCAGTTCTTC. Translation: CASSFMTSGAYNEQFF.

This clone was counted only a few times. The CDR3 sequence is CASSENIDSREGYF. The CDR3, as DNA: TGTGCCAGCAGTGAAAATATAGACTCTAGGGAGGGGTACTTC. The chain recombines TRBV6-1 with TRBJ2-7; TRBD2 agrees at 7 bases. CDR1 and CDR2 (germline): MNHNS, SASEGT. J lost 12 bases, V lost 2 bases, and 13 bases had no gene match. The CDR3 has 14 amino acids.

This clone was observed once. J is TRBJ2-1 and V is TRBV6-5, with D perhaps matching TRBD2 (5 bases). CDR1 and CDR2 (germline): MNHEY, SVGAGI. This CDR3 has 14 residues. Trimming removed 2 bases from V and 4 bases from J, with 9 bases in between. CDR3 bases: TGTGCCAGCAGTTACCATCGGACTTACAATGAGCAGTTCTTC. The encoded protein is CASSYHRTYNEQFF.

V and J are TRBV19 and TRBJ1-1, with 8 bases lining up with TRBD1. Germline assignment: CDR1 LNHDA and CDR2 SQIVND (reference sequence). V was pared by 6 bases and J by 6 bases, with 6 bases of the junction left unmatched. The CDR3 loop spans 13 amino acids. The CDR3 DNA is TGTGCCAGTAGCCTTGGACAGGGAGCTGAAGCTTTCTTT. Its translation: CASSLGQGAEAFF.

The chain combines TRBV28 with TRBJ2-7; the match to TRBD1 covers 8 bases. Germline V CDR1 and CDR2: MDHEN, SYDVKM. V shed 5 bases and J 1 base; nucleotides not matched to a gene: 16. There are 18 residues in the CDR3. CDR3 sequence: CASSPTGGGFIGSYEQYF. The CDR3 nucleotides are TGTGCCAGCAGTCCAACAGGGGGTGGATTTATCGGGTCCTACGAGCAGTACTTC.

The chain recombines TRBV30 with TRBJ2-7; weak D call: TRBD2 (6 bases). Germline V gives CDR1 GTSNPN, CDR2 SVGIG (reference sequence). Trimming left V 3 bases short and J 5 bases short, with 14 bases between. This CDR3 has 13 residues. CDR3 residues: CAWRGGITHEQYF. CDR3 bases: TGTGCCTGGAGGGGCGGGATCACCCACGAGCAGTACTTC.

CDR3 in DNA: TGTGCCAGCAGTGAGTCGGGGAAACAGCCCCAGCATTTT. This sequence encodes CASSESGKQPQHF. This chain links TRBV2 with TRBJ1-5; no firm D call. The length of the CDR3 is 13 residues. Between the trimmed V and J ends, which lost 3 bases and 7 bases, there was a span of 10 bases. Per germline, CDR1 SNHLY and CDR2 FYNNEI.

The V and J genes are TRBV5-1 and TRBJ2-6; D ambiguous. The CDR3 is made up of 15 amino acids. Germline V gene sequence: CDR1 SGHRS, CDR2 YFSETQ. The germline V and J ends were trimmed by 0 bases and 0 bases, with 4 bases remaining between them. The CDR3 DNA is TGCGCCAGCAGCTTGGATAGCTCTGGGGCCAACGTCCTGACTTTC. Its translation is CASSLDSSGANVLTF.

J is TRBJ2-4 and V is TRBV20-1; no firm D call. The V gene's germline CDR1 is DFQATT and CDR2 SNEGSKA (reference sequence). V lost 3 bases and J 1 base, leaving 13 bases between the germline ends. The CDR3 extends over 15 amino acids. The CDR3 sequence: CSASEPPIAKNIQYF. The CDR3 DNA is TGCAGTGCTAGTGAACCCCCTATCGCCAAAAACATTCAGTACTTC.

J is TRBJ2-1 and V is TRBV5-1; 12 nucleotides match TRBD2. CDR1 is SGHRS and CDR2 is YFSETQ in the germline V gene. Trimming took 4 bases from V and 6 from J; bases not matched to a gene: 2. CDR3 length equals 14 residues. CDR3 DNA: TGCGCCAGCAGCCTGACTAGCGGGAGCAATGAGCAGTTCTTC. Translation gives CASSLTSGSNEQFF.

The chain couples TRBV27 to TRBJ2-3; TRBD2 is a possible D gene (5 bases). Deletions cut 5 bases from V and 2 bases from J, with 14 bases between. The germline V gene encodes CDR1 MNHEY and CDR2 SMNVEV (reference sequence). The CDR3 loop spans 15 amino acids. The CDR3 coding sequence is TGTGCCAGCAGTCCTCGACTAACCCACACAGATACGCAGTATTTT. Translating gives CASSPRLTHTDTQYF.

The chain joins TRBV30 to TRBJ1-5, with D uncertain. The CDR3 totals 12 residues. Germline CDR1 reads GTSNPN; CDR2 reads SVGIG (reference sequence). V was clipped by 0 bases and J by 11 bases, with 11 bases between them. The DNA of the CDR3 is TGTGCCTGGAGTGTAAACAGCCGGACCCAGCATTTT. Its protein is CAWSVNSRTQHF.

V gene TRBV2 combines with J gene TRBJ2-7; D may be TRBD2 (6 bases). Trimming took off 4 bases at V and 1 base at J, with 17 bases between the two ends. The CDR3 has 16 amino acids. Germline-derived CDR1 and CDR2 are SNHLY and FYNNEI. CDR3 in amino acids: CASSARGGVGSYEQYF. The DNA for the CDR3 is TGTGCCAGCAGTGCGCGGGGCGGGGTTGGTTCCTACGAGCAGTACTTC. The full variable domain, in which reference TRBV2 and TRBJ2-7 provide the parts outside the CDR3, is EPEVTQTPSHQVTQMGQEVILRCVPISNHLYFYWYRQILGQKVEFLVSFYNNEISEKSEIFDDQFSVERPDGSNFTLKIRSTKLEDSAMYFCASSARGGVGSYEQYFGPGTRLTVT.

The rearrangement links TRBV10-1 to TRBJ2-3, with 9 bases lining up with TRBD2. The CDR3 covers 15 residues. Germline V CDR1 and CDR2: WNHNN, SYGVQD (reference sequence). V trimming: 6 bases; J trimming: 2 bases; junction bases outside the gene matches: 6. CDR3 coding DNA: TGCGCCAGCAGCAGACTAGCGGAAGACACAGATACGCAGTATTTT. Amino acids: CASSRLAEDTDTQYF.

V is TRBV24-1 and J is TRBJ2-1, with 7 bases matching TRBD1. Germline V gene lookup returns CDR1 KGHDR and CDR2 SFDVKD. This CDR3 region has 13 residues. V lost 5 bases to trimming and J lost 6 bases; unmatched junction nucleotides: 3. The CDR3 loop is CATSVAGGNEQFF. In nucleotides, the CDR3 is TGTGCCACCAGTGTGGCAGGGGGCAATGAGCAGTTCTTC.

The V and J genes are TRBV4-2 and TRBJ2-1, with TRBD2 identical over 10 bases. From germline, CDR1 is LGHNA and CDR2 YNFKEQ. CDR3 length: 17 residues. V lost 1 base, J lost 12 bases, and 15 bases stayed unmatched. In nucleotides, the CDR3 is TGTGCCAGCAGCCAAGTAGGTTCAACTAGCGGGACTGGGGTGCAGTTCTTC. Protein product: CASSQVGSTSGTGVQFF.

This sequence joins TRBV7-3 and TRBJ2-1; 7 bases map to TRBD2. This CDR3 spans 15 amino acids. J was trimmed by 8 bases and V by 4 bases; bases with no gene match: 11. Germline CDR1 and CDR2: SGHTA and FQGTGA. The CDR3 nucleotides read TGTGCCAGCAGCTCCAGACTAGCACAGAGGGATGAGCAGTTCTTC. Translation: CASSSRLAQRDEQFF. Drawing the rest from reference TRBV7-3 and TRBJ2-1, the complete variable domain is GAGVSQTPSNKVTEKGKYVELRCDPISGHTALYWYRQSLGQGPEFLIYFQGTGAADDSGLPNDRFFAVRPEGSVSTLKIQRTERGDSAVYLCASSSRLAQRDEQFFGPGTRLTVL.

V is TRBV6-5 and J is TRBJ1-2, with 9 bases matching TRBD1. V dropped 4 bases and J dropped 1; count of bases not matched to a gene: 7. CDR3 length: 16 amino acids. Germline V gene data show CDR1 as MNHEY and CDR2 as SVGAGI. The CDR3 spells CASSSGQGVFNYGYTF. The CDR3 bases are TGTGCCAGCAGTTCGGGACAGGGTGTATTTAACTATGGCTACACCTTC.